This T cell receptor (beta chain) is from a study of post-analysis software for immune sequencing data. Study-wide background: Relapsing-remitting, secondary progressive and progressive-relapsing multiple sclerosis courses were included. Whole-study findings and limits: Included in a set of five TRBV segments more frequent in patients than controls were TRBV5-6, TRBV5-1 and TRBV20-1. Diversity measured as normalized Chao1 was significantly lower in multiple sclerosis patients than in controls. Strong co-clustering by F measure was evident for samples that had been prepared in the same batch.

A remark on this clonotype: Its cognate antigen is unknown.

TCR beta cDNA libraries included unique molecular identifiers. Input amounts of 1 to 10 million T cells were used. These gave about 500,000 cDNA molecules, so each molecule approximated one T cell. TCRdb re-called the PCR reads through MiXCR, storing one row per CDR3 protein. This table has hundreds of thousands of distinct CDR3 sequences, approximately 50% appearing once. The CDR3 contains 15 residues. Trimming removed 3 bases from V and 5 bases from J; junction bases left unmatched: 6. Germline V lookup: CDR1 MNHNS, CDR2 SASEGT. Sequencing was performed on blood. The TCR comes from a girl aged 5-17 years with multiple sclerosis. The chain joins TRBV6-1 to TRBJ2-7, with TRBD1 matching over 11 bases. The CDR3 sequence is CASSDWTGGRDEQYF. The DNA of the CDR3 is TGTGCCAGCAGTGACTGGACAGGGGGCAGGGACGAGCAGTACTTC.